This T cell receptor (beta chain) was identified during a study of blood T cell repertoires in COVID-19. In the study overall: The samples span acute and convalescent COVID-19 from the United States, Italy and Spain. The cDNA or gDNA used as material had been derived from T cells, B-cell-depleted T cells, or PBMCs.

Method: immunoSEQ multiplex PCR; TCRdb's copy keeps in-frame clones and lacks some. The table lists around 190,000 clones, roughly 88% of them singletons. V lost 4 bases to trimming and J lost 8 bases, with 14 bases between them. The CDR3 covers 14 residues. Germline values: CDR1 LGHDT, CDR2 YNNKEL (reference sequence). Material: peripheral blood. This chain links TRBV3-1 (or the pseudogene TRBV3-2) with TRBJ1-4; unclear D gene. The receptor was derived from a human donor in a cohort sampled during active COVID-19. The chain's CDR3 is CASSPLGSKEKLFF. The CDR3 DNA sequence: TGTGCCAGCAGCCCGCTCGGGTCGAAAGAAAAACTGTTTTTT.